This T cell receptor beta chain was obtained from a study of cytomegalovirus exposure and HLA in healthy donors. The CDR3 is made up of 15 amino acids. The V and J ends lost 5 bases and 5 bases respectively, with 16 bases between them. Germline loops: CDR1 MNHEY, CDR2 SVGAGI. This PCR relied on a set of 60 Vbeta primers and 13 Jbeta primers. Only in-frame clones appear in the TCRdb table, and some are missing; sequencing was by immunoSEQ multiplex PCR. The sample has roughly 100,000 clones; about 80% are singletons. This clone was observed a few times. Its antigen is currently unknown. Study-level results: It was reported that TCR beta sequences correctly inferred the HLA-A and HLA-B alleles for most subjects. Later analysis identified a missense DCLRE1C variant that was linked to TCR beta V- and J-gene trimming. Sequencing depth roughly uniform across donors was assumed in presence/absence analyses.

Sequencing was performed on PBMCs. The chain uses TRBV6-5 and TRBJ1-5; D is perhaps TRBD1 (5 bases). The sequence was collected from a man in his forties in good health and CMV-seronegative. CDR3 in DNA: TGTGCCAGCAGTCCCTCGTGGGGGGGGTATCAGCCCCAGCATTTT. Protein: CASSPSWGGYQPQHF.